This T cell receptor beta chain was recorded in a study of tumor-infiltrating lymphocytes in primary liver carcinoma. About the study: The yield of productive TCRbeta reads per sample was roughly 3.65 to 8 million and was similar across tissue types.

Using a constant-region primer together with ProtoScript II reverse transcriptase, TCR beta cDNA was made from about 500 ng of total RNA. What produced the TCR beta libraries was three nested multiplex PCR rounds using slightly modified ARM-PCR. Amplification in the first two PCR rounds was performed using TRBV1-TRBV30 forward primers and a C-beta reverse primer for roughly 9 cycles each. One entry per CDR3 protein, called by TCRdb with MiXCR from the multiplex PCR reads. The sample has approximately 46,000 distinct CDR3 sequences; roughly 73% are singletons. Study-wide findings and caveats: Significantly greater top-250-clone fractions characterized tumors relative to blood (p = 0.039).

Taking roughly 20-32 mg of unsorted bulk tissue, the authors co-extracted RNA and DNA. As regards this clonotype: Its antigen is not identified.

Germline CDR1 is MNHNY and CDR2 is SVGAGI (reference sequence). The junction had 17 bases not matched to a gene; V was cut back by 6 bases and J by 9 bases. This CDR3 has 16 residues. This receptor was identified in a woman in her 30s with primary liver carcinoma and hepatitis B virus infection. The material sequenced was tumor-adjacent normal liver tissue. The V and J genes are TRBV6-6 and TRBJ2-1, with 7 bases identical to TRBD2. Written as DNA, the CDR3 is TGTGCCAGCAGCCGGGGTATACTAGCGCCCCATACTGAGCAGTTCTTC. It encodes CASSRGILAPHTEQFF.